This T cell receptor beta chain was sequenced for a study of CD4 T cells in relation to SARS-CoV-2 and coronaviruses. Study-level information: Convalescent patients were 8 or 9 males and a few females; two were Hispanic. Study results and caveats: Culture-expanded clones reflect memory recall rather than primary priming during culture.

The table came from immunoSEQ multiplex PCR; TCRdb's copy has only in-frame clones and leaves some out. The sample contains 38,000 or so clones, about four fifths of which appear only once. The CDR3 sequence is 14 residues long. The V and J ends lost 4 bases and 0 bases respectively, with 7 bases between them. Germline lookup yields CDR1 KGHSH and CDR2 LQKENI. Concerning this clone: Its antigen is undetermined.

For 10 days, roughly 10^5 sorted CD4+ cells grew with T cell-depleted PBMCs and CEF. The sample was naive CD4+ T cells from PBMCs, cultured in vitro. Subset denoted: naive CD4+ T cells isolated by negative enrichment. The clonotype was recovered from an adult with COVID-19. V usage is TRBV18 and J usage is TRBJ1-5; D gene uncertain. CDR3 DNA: TGTGCCAGCTCACTCTTGACTAGCAATCAGCCCCAGCATTTT. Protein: CASSLLTSNQPQHF.